The 16 T cell receptor beta chains below come from one sample, sequenced in a study of read filtering for tumor transcriptome and immune sequencing. Molecular barcoded adaptors covering alpha/delta and beta/gamma chains were used on roughly 400 ng RNA. One entry per CDR3 protein results from TCRdb running MiXCR on the reads. The table lists about 58,000 distinct CDR3 sequences, 9% to 15% of them singletons. The sample was a population of CD138-negative cells sorted from bone marrow. These receptors originate from a donor aged 40 or over with multiple myeloma.

This clonotype was detected ten times or more. The rearrangement joins TRBV5-1 to TRBJ1-1; 7 bases line up with TRBD1. Germline V gene sequence: CDR1 SGHRS, CDR2 YFSETQ. V shed 3 bases and J 4 bases; nucleotides not matched to a gene: 6. This CDR3 has 14 amino acids. CDR3 sequence reads: CASSSSPGGTEAFF. In DNA, the CDR3 is TGCGCCAGCAGCTCCTCTCCAGGGGGCACTGAAGCTTTCTTT.

The sample holds many counts of this clonotype. The chain carries TRBV7-9 and TRBJ2-1; TRBD2 agrees at 11 bases. The germline V gene has CDR1 SEHNR and CDR2 FQNEAQ (reference sequence). The CDR3 spans 16 residues. The V and J ends lost 5 bases and 9 bases, in that order; junction bases with no gene match: 12. Here the CDR3 reads CASSTPYRLAGGEQFF. Written as DNA, the CDR3 is TGTGCCAGCAGCACCCCGTATCGGCTAGCGGGGGGTGAGCAGTTCTTC.

Points on this clonotype: A far larger clone is only one base removed, so a read error is likely. Since the CDR3 does not end with the conserved phenylalanine or tryptophan, this likely comes from a read error. The chain employs TRBV7-3 and TRBJ2-7; 7 bases agree with TRBD1. CDR1 and CDR2 (germline): SGHTA, FQGTGA. The CDR3 covers 12 residues. The CDR3 nucleotides are TGCGCCAGCAGCCAAGGGACAGCCGAGCAGTACCTC. Translating it yields CASSQGTAEQYL.

Remarks on this clonotype: A far larger clone is a single base away, which makes a read error likely. V is TRBV27 and J is TRBJ2-5, with D uncertain. Germline-derived CDR1 and CDR2 are MNHEY and SMNVEV (reference sequence). This CDR3 region has 11 residues. The CDR3 sequence: CASSLEEAQYF. The CDR3 DNA reads TGTGCCAGCAGTTTAGAAGAGGCCCAGTACTTC.

This clonotype was counted many times. The chain uses TRBV5-6 and TRBJ1-1; D might be TRBD1 (6 bases). Trimming took 6 bases from V and 1 from J, leaving 16 bases between them. CDR1 and CDR2 (germline): SGHDT, YYEEEE. The CDR3 runs to 15 residues. In DNA, the CDR3 is TGTGCCAGCAACCCGTGGGGGACACCGAACACTGAAGCTTTCTTT. Translation gives CASNPWGTPNTEAFF.

There are many counts of this clonotype. The V call is TRBV7-2, the J call TRBJ1-4; D is perhaps TRBD1 (5 bases). CDR3 length: 15 amino acids. Germline V lookup: CDR1 SGHTA, CDR2 FQGNSA. V was shortened by 1 base and J by 3 bases, with 9 bases between the two germline ends. The CDR3 is CASSLGGVSNEKLFF. In DNA form, the CDR3 reads TGTGCCAGCAGCTTAGGGGGGGTATCTAATGAAAAACTGTTTTTT. The variable domain in full, completed from reference TRBV7-2 and TRBJ1-4, reads GAGVSQSPSNKVTEKGKDVELRCDPISGHTALYWYRQSLGQGLEFLIYFQGNSAPDKSGLPSDRFSAERTGGSVSTLTIQRTQQEDSAVYLCASSLGGVSNEKLFFGSGTQLSVL.

This clonotype was seen repeatedly, ten times or more. The chain recombines TRBV2 with TRBJ1-2; 7 nucleotides line up with TRBD1. V shed 11 bases and J 7 bases; nucleotides not matched to a gene: 4. Per the germline V gene, CDR1 is SNHLY and CDR2 is FYNNEI. CDR3 length equals 10 residues. The CDR3 DNA reads TGTGCCGGGAGGGACAGTGGCTACACCTTC. The encoded protein is CAGRDSGYTF.

This clonotype showed up many times. The rearrangement uses TRBV18 and TRBJ1-1; D gene uncertain. The V gene lost 2 bases and the J gene lost 1 base, with 11 bases spanning the gap. Germline V gene sequence: CDR1 KGHSH, CDR2 LQKENI. This CDR3 has 15 residues. CDR3 protein: CASSPTVGGNTEAFF. CDR3 nucleotide sequence: TGTGCCAGCTCACCAACGGTAGGAGGGAACACTGAAGCTTTCTTT.

This clonotype was seen more than once but under ten times. The J gene is TRBJ2-5, the V gene TRBV5-5, with 8 bases aligning to TRBD1. Germline CDR1 SGHKS, CDR2 YYEKEE (reference sequence). Trimming removed 4 bases from V and 5 bases from J; junction bases left unmatched: 13. The CDR3 runs 16 residues. The CDR3 DNA follows: TGTGCCAGCAGCCGGGCCCGGACAGGGTCTGAGGAGACCCAGTACTTC. Its translation is CASSRARTGSEETQYF.

This clonotype was observed many times. The J gene is TRBJ1-1, the V gene TRBV16, with TRBD1 identical over 9 bases. Losses at the gene ends were 3 bases for V and 9 bases for J; bases not matched to a gene: 8. Germline lookup yields CDR1 KGHSY and CDR2 FQNENV. The CDR3 loop spans 14 amino acids. The CDR3 sequence: CASSQRQGVVKAFF. The CDR3 DNA follows: TGTGCCAGCAGCCAGAGACAGGGGGTCGTGAAAGCTTTCTTT.

This clonotype showed up many times. This rearrangement joins TRBV10-1 to TRBJ1-1, with a possible D match to TRBD1 (5 bases). CDR3 length equals 12 residues. CDR1 is WNHNN and CDR2 is SYGVQD in the germline V gene (reference sequence). V lost 11 bases and J 3 bases, leaving 13 bases between the germline ends. CDR3: CAWGGEYTEAFF. DNA of the CDR3: TGCGCCTGGGGGGGGGAATACACTGAAGCTTTCTTT.

In this sample, this clonotype turned up many times. The chain is built from TRBV4-2 and TRBJ2-1; 11 bases match TRBD2. CDR3 length: 18 amino acids. V was pared by 0 bases and J by 6 bases, with 10 bases of the junction left unmatched. In germline, CDR1 is LGHNA, CDR2 YNFKEQ. CDR3 coding DNA: TGTGCCAGCAGCCAAGAGGATCGGCGACTAGCGGGACGCAATGAGCAGTTCTTC. Translating it yields CASSQEDRRLAGRNEQFF.

Concerning this clonotype: Given a much more abundant clone one base away, this may be a read error. This chain joins TRBV6-1 and TRBJ1-4, with 7 positions matching TRBD1. Germline CDR1 and CDR2: MNHNS and SASEGT. The length of the CDR3 is 15 residues. V dropped 5 bases and J dropped 8; count of bases not matched to a gene: 11. CDR3 residues: CASSFFGTAGEKLFF. As DNA, the CDR3 is TGTGCCAGCAGTTTTTTCGGGACAGCGGGGGAAAAACTGTTTTTT.

This clonotype was counted a few times. The chain employs TRBV7-2 and TRBJ1-1; D is undetermined. This CDR3 spans 13 amino acids. CDR1 SGHTA and CDR2 FQGNSA come from the germline V gene. V lost 3 bases to trimming and J lost 3 bases, with 8 bases between them. The CDR3 bases are TGTGCCAGCAGCTTTACGCCGGACACTGAAGCTTTCTTT. This encodes CASSFTPDTEAFF.

This clonotype was counted at least ten times. The chain is built from TRBV2 and TRBJ2-1, with D perhaps given as TRBD1 or TRBD2 (8 bases each). In germline, CDR1 is SNHLY, CDR2 FYNNEI. The ends were cut back, 10 bases at V and 7 bases at J, with 14 bases in the middle. CDR3 length: 12 amino acids. CDR3 amino acids: CATGGDRNEQFF. DNA for the CDR3: TGTGCCACCGGGGGGGACAGGAATGAGCAGTTCTTC.

V is TRBV11-2 and J is TRBJ1-4, with D possibly TRBD1 on 5 matching bases. V gave up 2 bases and J gave up 8 bases, with 15 bases separating them. The CDR3 has 15 amino acids. Germline V gene data show CDR1 as SGHAT and CDR2 as FQNNGV. This CDR3 is CASSLSLGRDEKLFF. As DNA, the CDR3 is TGTGCCAGCAGCTTAAGTTTAGGCAGGGACGAAAAACTGTTTTTT. Complete variable domain (other parts from reference TRBV11-2 and TRBJ1-4): EAGVAQSPRYKIIEKRQSVAFWCNPISGHATLYWYQQILGQGPKLLIQFQNNGVVDDSQLPKDRFSAERLKGVDSTLKIQPAKLEDSAVYLCASSLSLGRDEKLFFGSGTQLSVL.